The present T cell receptor beta chain was sequenced within a study of T cell responses to AZD1222 COVID-19 vaccine. The study's findings and limits: Females made up more of the donors, who were largely white British, and clonal diversity may have come out too low. Spike-specific TCR breadth and depth grew following two AZD1222 doses.

This CDR3 has 16 residues. Germline V gene sequence: CDR1 LGHDT, CDR2 YNNKEL (reference sequence). Trimming removed 1 base from V and 0 bases from J, with 12 bases in between. Sequenced by immunoSEQ multiplex PCR; TCRdb stores in-frame clones only, minus some. The table shows 95,000 to 100,000 clones, with over 75% occurring only once. In the case of this clone: Its antigen is still unknown.

The sample here was peripheral blood, taken 28 days after the second AZD1222 dose. This chain uses TRBV3-1 (or the pseudogene TRBV3-2) with TRBJ1-2; D gene uncertain. The clonotype comes from an adult who received the AZD1222 COVID-19 vaccine. CDR3 sequence (DNA): TGTGCCAGCAGCCAAGCGTCCAGCCTCACTAACTATGGCTACACCTTC. It specifies CASSQASSLTNYGYTF.